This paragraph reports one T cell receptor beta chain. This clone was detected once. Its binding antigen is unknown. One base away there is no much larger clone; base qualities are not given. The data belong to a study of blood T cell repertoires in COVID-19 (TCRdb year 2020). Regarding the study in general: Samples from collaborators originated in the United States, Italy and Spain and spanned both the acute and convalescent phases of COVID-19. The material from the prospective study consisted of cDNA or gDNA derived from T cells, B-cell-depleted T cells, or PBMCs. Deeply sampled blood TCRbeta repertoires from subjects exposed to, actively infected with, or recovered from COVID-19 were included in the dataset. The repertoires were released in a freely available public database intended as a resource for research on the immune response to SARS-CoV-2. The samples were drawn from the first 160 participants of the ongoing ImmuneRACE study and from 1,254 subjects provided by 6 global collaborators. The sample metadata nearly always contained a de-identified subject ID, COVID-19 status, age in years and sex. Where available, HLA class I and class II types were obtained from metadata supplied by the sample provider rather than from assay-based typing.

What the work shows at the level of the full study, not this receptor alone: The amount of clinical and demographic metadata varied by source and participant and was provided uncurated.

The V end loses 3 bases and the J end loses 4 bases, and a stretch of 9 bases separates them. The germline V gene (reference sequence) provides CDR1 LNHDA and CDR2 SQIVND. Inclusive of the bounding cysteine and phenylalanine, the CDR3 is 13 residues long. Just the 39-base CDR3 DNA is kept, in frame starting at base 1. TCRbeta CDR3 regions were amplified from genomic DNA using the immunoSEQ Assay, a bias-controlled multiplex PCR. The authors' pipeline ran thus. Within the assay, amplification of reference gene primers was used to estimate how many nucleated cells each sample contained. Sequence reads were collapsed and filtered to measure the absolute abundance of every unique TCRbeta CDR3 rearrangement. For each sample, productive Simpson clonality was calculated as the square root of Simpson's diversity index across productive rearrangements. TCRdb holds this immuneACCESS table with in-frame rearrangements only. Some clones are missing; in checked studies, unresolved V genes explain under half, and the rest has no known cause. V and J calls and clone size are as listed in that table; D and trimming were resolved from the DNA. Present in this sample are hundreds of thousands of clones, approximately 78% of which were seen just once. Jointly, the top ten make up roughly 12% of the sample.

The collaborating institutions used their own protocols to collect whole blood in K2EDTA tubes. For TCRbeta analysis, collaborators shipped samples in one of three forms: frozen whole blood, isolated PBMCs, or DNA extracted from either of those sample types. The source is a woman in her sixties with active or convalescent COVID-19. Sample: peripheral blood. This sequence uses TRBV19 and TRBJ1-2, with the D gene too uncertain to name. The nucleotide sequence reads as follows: TGTGCCAGTAGTATGGGCTCGACCTATGGCTACACCTTC. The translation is CASSMGSTYGYTF.